This entry describes one TCR beta chain. The TCR beta CDR3 regions underwent amplification using RNA transcripts as the source. First-round RT-PCR of the TCR CDR3 relied on the HTBI primer set. MiXCR, run by TCRdb on the multiplex PCR reads, gives a single entry per CDR3 protein. The table includes hundreds of thousands of distinct CDR3 sequences, around 20% detected once. For ophthalmopathy patients, the Clinical Activity Score was at least 3 and the NOSPECS grade at least 4; duration was under 3 months. Each 10 ml fresh peripheral blood draw supplied the PBMCs. Looked up from germline, CDR1 is SEHNR and CDR2 is FQNEAQ (reference sequence). J was trimmed by 4 bases and V by 5 bases; bases with no gene match: 25. There are 20 residues in the CDR3. The data were obtained in a study of T cells in Graves' hyperthyroidism and ophthalmopathy.

The TCR was taken from a man in his thirties or forties with Graves' ophthalmopathy. The V call is TRBV7-9, the J call TRBJ2-5; TRBD1 aligns across 7 bases. Specimen: blood. The CDR3 sequence is CASSPSAGTASSSRRETQYF. CDR3 in DNA: TGTGCCAGCAGCCCCTCCGCCGGGACAGCCTCCTCTTCAAGGAGAGAGACCCAGTACTTC.